This T cell receptor (beta chain) came from a study of blood T cell repertoires in COVID-19. Study in general: Some COVID-19 samples were acute and others convalescent; all came from the United States, Italy and Spain. The analysed material was cDNA or gDNA that came from T cells, B-cell-depleted T cells, or PBMCs.

Libraries were prepared by immunoSEQ multiplex PCR; TCRdb keeps only in-frame clonotypes and omits some of them. The sample has 26,000 or so clones; approximately 88% are singletons. From germline, CDR1 is LGHDT and CDR2 YNNKEL (reference sequence). The CDR3 extends over 16 amino acids. V trimming: 4 bases; J trimming: 6 bases; junction bases outside the gene matches: 12. The genes are TRBV3-1 (or the pseudogene TRBV3-2) and TRBJ2-3; TRBD2 aligns across 8 bases. The sequence was collected from a human donor in a cohort sampled during active COVID-19. The sample consisted of peripheral blood. CDR3 in amino acids: CASSPRRGAGRDTQYF. In nucleotides, the CDR3 is TGTGCCAGCAGCCCTCGGCGGGGGGCAGGTAGGGATACGCAGTATTTT.